The 24 T cell receptor beta chains listed next were all sequenced from one sample in a study of blood T cell repertoires in COVID-19. Here immunoSEQ multiplex PCR was the method, and the copy in TCRdb shows in-frame clones only, minus some. The data contain more than 200,000 clones, 84% of them seen just once; the ten biggest clones take up approximately 4.8%. Sequences were obtained from peripheral blood. These receptors were collected from a man aged 50 to 60 with active or convalescent COVID-19.

The V call is TRBV28, the J call TRBJ2-1, with 7 positions matching TRBD1. This CDR3 is 13 amino acids long. V was pared by 4 bases and J by 13 bases, with 10 bases of the junction left unmatched. Germline assignment: CDR1 MDHEN and CDR2 SYDVKM. CDR3 DNA: TGTGCCAGCAGTTCCGGAGCGGACAGGTTCCAGTTCTTC. This encodes CASSSGADRFQFF.

This clone was observed a handful of times. This sequence joins TRBV19 and TRBJ1-4; the D gene is possibly TRBD1 (5 bases). CDR3 size: 15 residues. The V and J ends lost 3 bases and 2 bases respectively, with 10 bases between them. Germline values: CDR1 LNHDA, CDR2 SQIVND (reference sequence). The CDR3 nucleotides are TGTGCCAGTAGTATCGGGGCGGGGACTAATGAAAAACTGTTTTTT. As protein: CASSIGAGTNEKLFF. The full variable domain, in which reference TRBV19 and TRBJ1-4 provide the parts outside the CDR3, is DGGITQSPKYLFRKEGQNVTLSCEQNLNHDAMYWYRQDPGQGLRLIYYSQIVNDFQKGDIAEGYSVSREKKESFPLTVTSAQKNPTAFYLCASSIGAGTNEKLFFGSGTQLSVL.

This clone was seen a handful of times. The chain carries TRBV11-2 and TRBJ2-7, with 9 bases aligning to TRBD1. The CDR3 is made up of 14 amino acids. J was trimmed by 6 bases and V by 5 bases; bases with no gene match: 8. Germline V gives CDR1 SGHAT, CDR2 FQNNGV. The CDR3 nucleotides read TGTGCCAGCAGCCTGGGGACAGGGACCTCCGAGCAGTACTTC. Translated, it gives CASSLGTGTSEQYF.

This clone has more than one count but fewer than ten. CDR3: CASSLEADFSYEQYF. Here the CDR3 DNA reads TGTGCCAGCAGCTTAGAGGCAGATTTCTCCTACGAGCAGTACTTC. This chain links TRBV11-2 with TRBJ2-7; D gene ambiguous. V lost 0 bases, J lost 0 bases, and 9 bases lay in between. Germline V gene sequence: CDR1 SGHAT, CDR2 FQNNGV. This CDR3 is 15 amino acids long.

There are many counts of this clone. The rearrangement joins TRBV6-5 to TRBJ2-1, with TRBD1 as a possible D gene (6 bases). Germline V lookup: CDR1 MNHEY, CDR2 SVGAGI. Trimming pared 8 bases from V and 0 bases from J, leaving 8 bases between. This CDR3 is built from 13 residues. Written as DNA, the CDR3 is TGTGCCAGCGGGGGCGGCTCCTACAATGAGCAGTTCTTC. Protein: CASGGGSYNEQFF.

The chain recombines TRBV3-1 (or the pseudogene TRBV3-2) with TRBJ2-1; TRBD1 agrees at 10 bases. Germline lookup yields CDR1 LGHDT and CDR2 YNNKEL (reference sequence). The CDR3 spans 20 residues. The V segment lost 3 bases and the J segment 6 bases; nucleotides outside the gene matches: 20. The CDR3 reads CASSQTGQGVKFQIPNEQFF. CDR3 coding DNA: TGTGCCAGCAGCCAGACCGGACAGGGGGTAAAATTCCAGATTCCCAATGAGCAGTTCTTC.

CDR3 DNA: TGTGCCAGCAGCTTAGAAGGGGTTCGTATCACCGGGGAGCTGTTTTTT. Protein product: CASSLEGVRITGELFF. The V call is TRBV11-2, the J call TRBJ2-2; a possible D gene is TRBD1 (5 bases). CDR3 length: 16 residues. Between the trimmed V and J ends, which lost 0 bases and 4 bases, there was a span of 12 bases. CDR1 SGHAT and CDR2 FQNNGV come from the germline V gene.

The V gene is TRBV5-1, the J gene TRBJ1-1; maybe TRBD1 (5 bases). There are 15 residues in the CDR3. The V and J ends lost 0 bases and 1 base respectively, with 10 bases between them. Germline CDR1 reads SGHRS; CDR2 reads YFSETQ. Here the CDR3 DNA reads TGCGCCAGCAGCTTGGAGTCCGGGGGGAACACTGAAGCTTTCTTT. Its protein is CASSLESGGNTEAFF. Full variable domain (rest looked up from reference TRBV5-1 and TRBJ1-1): KAGVTQTPRYLIKTRGQQVTLSCSPISGHRSVSWYQQTPGQGLQFLFEYFSETQRNKGNFPGRFSGRQFSNSRSEMNVSTLELGDSALYLCASSLESGGNTEAFFGQGTRLTVV.

To note about this clone: This may come from a read error, since a much larger clone is one base off. J is TRBJ1-2 and V is TRBV2; D gene ambiguous. CDR3 size: 11 residues. Germline CDR1 is SNHLY and CDR2 is FYNNEI. Trimming removed 6 bases from V and 2 bases from J, with 4 bases in between. CDR3 nucleotides: TGTGCCAGCAGCCCGAACTATGGCTACACCTTC. Translation gives CASSPNYGYTF. Drawing the rest from reference TRBV2 and TRBJ1-2, the complete variable domain is EPEVTQTPSHQVTQMGQEVILRCVPISNHLYFYWYRQILGQKVEFLVSFYNNEISEKSEIFDDQFSVERPDGSNFTLKIRSTKLEDSAMYFCASSPNYGYTFGSGTRLTVV.

The chain has TRBV7-9 and TRBJ1-1, with D possibly matching TRBD1 (5 bases). Germline V lookup: CDR1 SEHNR, CDR2 FQNEAQ (reference sequence). V was pared by 2 bases and J by 0 bases, with 19 bases between. This CDR3 spans 18 amino acids. The CDR3 DNA reads TGTGCCAGCAGCTTAAACCCTTTCGACAGATTCATGAACACTGAAGCTTTCTTT. Protein sequence: CASSLNPFDRFMNTEAFF.

The sample holds a few counts of this clone. The gene calls are TRBV6-5 and TRBJ1-1; 9 bases are a match to TRBD1. The CDR3 is 15 amino acids. J was trimmed by 3 bases and V by 6 bases; bases with no gene match: 8. Germline CDR1 MNHEY, CDR2 SVGAGI. For the CDR3, the DNA is TGTGCCAGCAGGGGTCCGGGACAGGGATACACTGAAGCTTTCTTT. Translating gives CASRGPGQGYTEAFF.

This rearrangement joins TRBV6-2 or TRBV6-3 to TRBJ2-3; 8 bases map to TRBD1. With 2 bases clipped from V and 6 bases from J, the junction kept 10 bases outside the gene matches. The CDR3 loop spans 16 amino acids. The germline CDR1 and CDR2 sequences are MNHEY and SVGEGT. CDR3 amino acids: CASSYRPWTGMDTQYF. CDR3 sequence (DNA): TGTGCCAGCAGTTACCGTCCTTGGACAGGGATGGATACGCAGTATTTT.

The gene calls are TRBV5-5 and TRBJ2-3; 12 bases match TRBD2. Unmatched junction bases numbered 1, after V lost 0 bases and J lost 2 bases. The CDR3 contains 16 residues. Germline CDR1 is SGHKS and CDR2 is YYEKEE (reference sequence). The DNA of the CDR3 is TGTGCCAGCAGCTTGGGGACTAGCGGGGCCACAGATACGCAGTATTTT. Translation gives CASSLGTSGATDTQYF.

V and J are TRBV5-4 and TRBJ1-1; 7 bases agree with TRBD1. V trimming: 1 base; J trimming: 3 bases; junction bases outside the gene matches: 6. Germline V gene lookup returns CDR1 SGHNT and CDR2 YYREEE (reference sequence). The CDR3 runs 15 residues. CDR3 residues: CASSLTGVLHTEAFF. CDR3 coding DNA: TGTGCCAGCAGCTTGACAGGGGTTTTACACACTGAAGCTTTCTTT.

This chain uses TRBV28 with TRBJ2-3; D gene unclear. V lost 5 bases to trimming and J lost 1 base, with 13 bases between them. The CDR3 spans 15 residues. Germline V CDR1 and CDR2: MDHEN, SYDVKM. The CDR3 bases are TGTGCCAGCAGTATGTGGGCGACGGGCACAGATACGCAGTATTTT. It specifies CASSMWATGTDTQYF. The full variable domain, completed using reference TRBV28 and TRBJ2-3, is DVKVTQSSRYLVKRTGEKVFLECVQDMDHENMFWYRQDPGLGLRLIYFSYDVKMKEKGDIPEGYSVSREKKERFSLILESASTNQTSMYLCASSMWATGTDTQYFGPGTRLTVL.

The rearrangement links TRBV5-4 to TRBJ1-2; D ambiguous. V was shortened by 1 base and J by 8 bases, with 15 bases between the two germline ends. Germline CDR1 and CDR2: SGHNT and YYREEE (reference sequence). The CDR3 sequence is 14 residues long. The CDR3: CASSLLTSARGYTF. The CDR3 DNA sequence: TGTGCCAGCAGCTTGTTAACAAGCGCTAGAGGCTACACCTTC. Drawing the rest from reference TRBV5-4 and TRBJ1-2, the complete variable domain is ETGVTQSPTHLIKTRGQQVTLRCSSQSGHNTVSWYQQALGQGPQFIFQYYREEENGRGNFPPRFSGLQFPNYSSELNVNALELDDSALYLCASSLLTSARGYTFGSGTRLTVV.

The chain has TRBV30 and TRBJ2-5, with 10 bases lining up with TRBD1. CDR1 is GTSNPN and CDR2 is SVGIG in the germline V gene (reference sequence). J gave up 5 bases and V 0 bases, and 6 bases lay outside the gene matches. CDR3 length: 15 amino acids. CDR3 loop: CAWSVGTGAPETQYF. The CDR3, as DNA: TGTGCCTGGAGTGTAGGGACAGGGGCCCCGGAGACCCAGTACTTC. The entire variable domain, with the rest obtained from reference TRBV30 and TRBJ2-5, is as follows: SQTIHQWPATLVQPVGSPLSLECTVEGTSNPNLYWYRQAAGRGLQLLFYSVGIGQISSEVPQNLSASRPQDRQFILSSKKLLLSDSGFYLCAWSVGTGAPETQYFGPGTRLLVL.

In this sample, this clone turned up once. This chain connects TRBV18 to TRBJ2-7; the D gene is possibly TRBD1 (7 bases). Germline values: CDR1 KGHSH, CDR2 LQKENI. This CDR3 is built from 14 residues. Deletions cut 4 bases from V and 3 bases from J, with 13 bases between. This chain's CDR3 is CASSQEGAIYEQYF. CDR3 coding DNA: TGTGCCAGCTCACAGGAGGGGGCTATCTACGAGCAGTACTTC.

The V gene is TRBV7-9, the J gene TRBJ2-3; D unresolved. The ends were cut back, 5 bases at V and 2 bases at J, with 8 bases in the middle. There are 13 residues in the CDR3. The germline gives CDR1 SEHNR, CDR2 FQNEAQ (reference sequence). This CDR3 reads CASSPDSTDTQYF. CDR3 DNA: TGTGCCAGCAGCCCCGACTCCACAGATACGCAGTATTTT.

The chain is built from TRBV19 and TRBJ1-5; D is undetermined. Per the germline V gene, CDR1 is LNHDA and CDR2 is SQIVND (reference sequence). CDR3 length equals 12 residues. The ends were cut back, 10 bases at V and 7 bases at J, with 14 bases in the middle. The CDR3: CATGRPGQPQHF. CDR3 DNA sequence: TGTGCCACTGGACGGCCGGGACAGCCCCAGCATTTT.

This chain uses TRBV30 with TRBJ1-4, with D perhaps TRBD1 (6 bases). V lost 8 bases to trimming and J lost 0 bases, with 13 bases between them. CDR1 and CDR2 from the germline V gene are GTSNPN and SVGIG (reference sequence). The CDR3 spans 14 residues. The CDR3 here is CATSGGATNEKLFF. The CDR3 coding sequence is TGTGCCACTAGTGGGGGCGCAACTAATGAAAAACTGTTTTTT.

This clone has just one count. Here the CDR3 reads CAISESGSADSPLHF. CDR3 DNA sequence: TGTGCCATCAGTGAGTCCGGGAGTGCTGACTCACCCCTCCACTTT. This chain connects TRBV10-3 to TRBJ1-6; D ambiguous. CDR1 is ENHRY, CDR2 SYGVKD, per germline. The CDR3 is 15 residues long. Between the trimmed V and J ends, which lost 0 bases and 10 bases, there was a span of 13 bases.

V gene TRBV9 combines with J gene TRBJ1-2, with D maybe TRBD1 (5 bases). This CDR3 has 15 amino acids. V lost 4 bases and J 5 bases, leaving 18 bases between the germline ends. Germline loops: CDR1 SGDLS, CDR2 YYNGEE. In nucleotides, the CDR3 is TGTGCCAGCAGCACCGGGACTGGACTAGGGTATGGCTACACCTTC. Translation: CASSTGTGLGYGYTF.

This chain's CDR3 is CASSPLLLETQYF. Here the CDR3 DNA reads TGTGCCAGCTCACCACTACTTTTAGAGACCCAGTACTTC. This rearrangement joins TRBV18 to TRBJ2-5; D call uncertain. This CDR3 has 13 amino acids. Germline CDR1 is KGHSH and CDR2 is LQKENI. Trimming shortened V by 1 base and J by 4 bases, and 7 bases separated the two germline ends.